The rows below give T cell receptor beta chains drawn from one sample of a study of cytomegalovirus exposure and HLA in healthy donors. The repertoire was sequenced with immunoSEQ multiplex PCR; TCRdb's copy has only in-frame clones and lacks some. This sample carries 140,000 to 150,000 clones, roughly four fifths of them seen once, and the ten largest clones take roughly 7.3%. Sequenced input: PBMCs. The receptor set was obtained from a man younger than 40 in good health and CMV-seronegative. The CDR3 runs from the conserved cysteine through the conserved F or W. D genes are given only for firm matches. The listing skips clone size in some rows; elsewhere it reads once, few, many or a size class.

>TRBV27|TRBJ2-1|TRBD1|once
TGTGCCAGCAGCAACCCGGGACAGCGGCCTCCCTACAATGAGCAGTTCTTC
CASSNPGQRPPYNEQFF
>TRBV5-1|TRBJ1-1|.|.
TGCGCCAGCAGCCGGGGGGAGTTACCCAACACTGAAGCTTTCTTT
CASSRGELPNTEAFF
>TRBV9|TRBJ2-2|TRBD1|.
TGTGCCAGCAGCGGCCCCTCAGGGGGCACCGGGGAGCTGTTTTTT
CASSGPSGGTGELFF
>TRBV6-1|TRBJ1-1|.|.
TGTGCCAGCCACAGCAAGAACACTGAAGCTTTCTTT
CASHSKNTEAFF
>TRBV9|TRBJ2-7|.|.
TGTGCCAGCAGCGTAGACCTAGTAGGCTACGAGCAGTACTTC
CASSVDLVGYEQYF
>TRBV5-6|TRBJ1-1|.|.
TGTGCCAGCAGCTTGGTGGCGGGAAGCACTGAAGCTTTCTTT
CASSLVAGSTEAFF
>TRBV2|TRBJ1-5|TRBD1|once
TGTGCCAGCAGTGGACAGGGGGCGAGACAGCCCCAGCATTTT
CASSGQGARQPQHF
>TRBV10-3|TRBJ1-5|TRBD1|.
TGTGCCATCAGTGATGCAGGGGGCAGGCAGCCCCAGCATTTT
CAISDAGGRQPQHF
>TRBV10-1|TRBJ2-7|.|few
TGCGCCAGCAGCCAGGGACTTCTCGGATCCTACGAGCAGTACTTC
CASSQGLLGSYEQYF
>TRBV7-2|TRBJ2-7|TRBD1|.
TGTGCCAGCAGCTTCGACAGGGAATCAACCTACGAGCAGTACTTC
CASSFDRESTYEQYF
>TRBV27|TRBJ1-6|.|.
TGTGCCAGCAGTTTAGAGAATTCGCCCCTCCACTTT
CASSLENSPLHF
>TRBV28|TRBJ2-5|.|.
TGTGCCAGCTGCCTTGGGGGCCTCAATCAAGAGACCCAGTACTTC
CASCLGGLNQETQYF
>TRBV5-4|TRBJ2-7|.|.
TGTGCCAGCAGCACCGGGACTGACTCCTACGAGCAGTACTTC
CASSTGTDSYEQYF
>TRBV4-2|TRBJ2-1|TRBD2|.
TGTGCCAGCAGCCAAGAGGGACTAGCGGGATACAATGAGCAGTTCTTC
CASSQEGLAGYNEQFF
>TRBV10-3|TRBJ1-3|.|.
TGTGCCATCAGTGATCCCGGTGGAGGGGCGCTTGGAAACACCATATATTTT
CAISDPGGGALGNTIYF
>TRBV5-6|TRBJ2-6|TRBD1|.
TGTGCCAGCAGCTTAGGGGGCAGCTCTGGGGCCAACGTCCTGACTTTC
CASSLGGSSGANVLTF
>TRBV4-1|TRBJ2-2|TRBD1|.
TGCGCCAGCAGCCAACCTACGGGGACAGGAGACACCGGGGAGCTGTTTTTT
CASSQPTGTGDTGELFF
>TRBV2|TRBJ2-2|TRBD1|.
TGTGCCAGCAGTGAAGCCCAGAGGACAGGGGGTAGGAGGGAGCTGTTTTTT
CASSEAQRTGGRRELFF
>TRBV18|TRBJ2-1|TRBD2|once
TGTGCCAGCTCACCGGGTAGCGGGAGCTTGAATGAGCAGTTCTTC
CASSPGSGSLNEQFF
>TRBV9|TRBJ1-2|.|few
TGTGCCAGCAGCGTCCTCGGCTATGGCTACACCTTC
CASSVLGYGYTF